The 23 T cell receptor beta chains listed next were all sequenced from one sample in a study of OX40 agonist ivuxolimab in advanced cancers. Using immunoSEQ multiplex PCR, the repertoire was profiled, and TCRdb retains in-frame clones only, with some absent. The table lists under 55,000 clones, more than 75% of them singletons. The material was CD4+ or CD8+ T cells sorted from blood, obtained in a trial of the OX40 agonist ivuxolimab. The receptor set was obtained from an adult with an advanced solid tumor such as melanoma, head and neck, liver or kidney cancer.

This clone was picked up one time. The V gene is TRBV6-1, the J gene TRBJ2-7; TRBD1 aligns across 10 bases. The germline gives CDR1 MNHNS, CDR2 SASEGT. The CDR3 spans 15 residues. The trim removed 6 bases at V and 1 base at J, leaving 6 bases unmatched. CDR3 sequence: CASRMGQGISYEQYF. The DNA of the CDR3 is TGTGCCAGCAGAATGGGACAGGGGATATCCTACGAGCAGTACTTC.

This chain uses TRBV4-3 with TRBJ1-5, with D maybe TRBD1 (5 bases). V lost 1 base and J lost 6, with 10 bases in between. The CDR3 extends over 14 amino acids. CDR1 LGHNA and CDR2 YSLEER come from the germline V gene. CDR3 coding DNA: TGCGCCAGCAGCCAAGGGGGGGGTGGTCAGCCCCAGCATTTT. This codes for CASSQGGGGQPQHF.

The chain links TRBV6-6 to TRBJ1-2; tentative D call: TRBD1 (5 bases). This CDR3 contains 15 residues. Germline V CDR1 and CDR2: MNHNY, SVGAGI (reference sequence). With 0 bases removed from V and 4 bases from J, the gap between germline ends came to 12 bases. The CDR3 DNA follows: TGTGCCAGCAGTTACTCGATAGGGGAAGGCTATGGCTACACCTTC. It codes for CASSYSIGEGYGYTF.

This chain joins TRBV28 and TRBJ1-5, with 10 bases identical to TRBD1. The V gene's germline CDR1 is MDHEN and CDR2 SYDVKM. CDR3 length: 14 residues. With V trimmed by 6 bases and J by 6 bases, 5 bases remained unmatched. The CDR3 loop reads CASSWTGGSQPQHF. DNA for the CDR3: TGTGCCAGCAGCTGGACAGGGGGAAGTCAGCCCCAGCATTTT.

The J gene is TRBJ1-2, the V gene TRBV10-1; 8 bases map to TRBD1. This CDR3 has 14 amino acids. J gave up 4 bases and V 6 bases, and 7 bases lay outside the gene matches. Germline loops: CDR1 WNHNN, CDR2 SYGVQD (reference sequence). DNA of the CDR3: TGCGCCAGCAGCAGGGGGCTCCAGGGCTATGGCTACACCTTC. This codes for CASSRGLQGYGYTF.

This clone was picked up a small number of times. The chain is built from TRBV7-8 and TRBJ2-3; TRBD2 matches 8 bases. This CDR3 is built from 17 residues. Germline values: CDR1 SGHVS, CDR2 FQNEAQ. Trimming at V came to 3 bases and at J to 2 bases, leaving 10 bases not matched to a gene. The DNA of the CDR3 is TGTGCCAGCAGCTTCCCGGGACTAGGGTCCTTCACAGATACGCAGTATTTT. This translates into CASSFPGLGSFTDTQYF. The complete variable domain, with remaining parts taken from reference TRBV7-8 and TRBJ2-3, reads GAGVSQSPRYKVAKRGQDVALRCDPISGHVSLFWYQQALGQGPEFLTYFQNEAQLDKSGLPSDRFFAERPEGSVSTLKIQRTQQEDSAVYLCASSFPGLGSFTDTQYFGPGTRLTVL.

By share of the sample, this clone is medium-sized (0.01 to 0.1%). The CDR3 spells CASSQDRGSLHTQYF. CDR3 DNA: TGTGCCAGCAGCCAAGATCGGGGGTCTCTTCATACGCAGTATTTT. This rearrangement joins TRBV4-2 to TRBJ2-3; D possibly corresponds to TRBD2 (6 bases). Trimming pared 0 bases from V and 7 bases from J, leaving 14 bases between. CDR1 and CDR2 (germline): LGHNA, YNFKEQ. There are 15 residues in the CDR3.

This chain joins TRBV18 and TRBJ2-1; tentatively, D is TRBD2 (6 bases). The CDR3 length is 11 residues. The germline V gene encodes CDR1 KGHSH and CDR2 LQKENI. V shed 10 bases and J shed 7 bases, with 11 bases lying between them. DNA for the CDR3: TGTGCCAACTTGGGGGGAAATGAGCAGTTCTTC. Encoded protein: CANLGGNEQFF.

The chain is built from TRBV13 and TRBJ2-7; 15 positions match TRBD2. Germline V gives CDR1 PRHDT, CDR2 FYEKMQ (reference sequence). This CDR3 spans 17 amino acids. The V gene end was trimmed by 5 bases and the J gene end by 5 bases; junction bases not matched to a gene: 10. The CDR3: CASSPGTSGRIGHEQYF. The DNA for the CDR3 is TGTGCCAGCAGCCCCGGGACTAGCGGGAGGATCGGCCACGAGCAGTACTTC.

This clone appeared once. Here the CDR3 reads CASSQQAWQPQHF. Written as DNA, the CDR3 is TGTGCCAGCAGTCAACAGGCGTGGCAGCCCCAGCATTTT. The rearrangement uses TRBV6-5 and TRBJ1-5, with D possibly being TRBD1 (5 bases). In germline, CDR1 is MNHEY, CDR2 SVGAGI. CDR3 length: 13 residues. V lost 5 bases and J 7 bases, leaving 12 bases between the germline ends.

CDR3 protein: CASSNLGESYEQYF. The CDR3 DNA sequence: TGTGCCAGCAGTAATCTTGGAGAGTCCTACGAGCAGTACTTC. The rearrangement uses TRBV7-9 and TRBJ2-7; D gene uncertain. With 6 bases removed from V and 1 base from J, the gap between germline ends came to 13 bases. The germline gives CDR1 SEHNR, CDR2 FQNEAQ (reference sequence). The CDR3 is made up of 14 amino acids.

V gene TRBV4-2 combines with J gene TRBJ1-2; maybe TRBD1 (6 bases). This CDR3 region has 16 residues. Between the trimmed V and J ends, which lost 0 bases and 6 bases, there was a span of 17 bases. Germline-derived CDR1 and CDR2 are LGHNA and YNFKEQ. The CDR3 DNA sequence: TGTGCCAGCAGCCAAGATAGAGGGGGAGCTGGACATGGCTACACCTTC. Its protein is CASSQDRGGAGHGYTF.

This rearrangement joins TRBV7-8 to TRBJ2-7; D may be TRBD2 (6 bases). The CDR3 covers 15 residues. V gave up 2 bases and J gave up 2 bases, with 13 bases separating them. The germline gives CDR1 SGHVS, CDR2 FQNEAQ. Here the CDR3 reads CASSLNPSETYEQYF. DNA of the CDR3: TGTGCCAGCAGCTTAAATCCTAGCGAGACCTACGAGCAGTACTTC.

The V gene is TRBV19, the J gene TRBJ2-1; the D gene is possibly TRBD2 (6 bases). This CDR3 region has 13 residues. Trimming shortened V by 6 bases and J by 0 bases, and 6 bases separated the two germline ends. CDR1 is LNHDA, CDR2 SQIVND, per germline (reference sequence). In DNA form, the CDR3 reads TGTGCCAGTAGGGGGGGCTCCTACAATGAGCAGTTCTTC. Translation: CASRGGSYNEQFF. The whole variable domain, filled in from reference TRBV19 and TRBJ2-1, reads DGGITQSPKYLFRKEGQNVTLSCEQNLNHDAMYWYRQDPGQGLRLIYYSQIVNDFQKGDIAEGYSVSREKKESFPLTVTSAQKNPTAFYLCASRGGSYNEQFFGPGTRLTVL.

With respect to this clone: Other DNA sequences in the same sample also yield this CDR3. The chain combines TRBV28 with TRBJ1-1; D is possibly TRBD1 (6 bases). The V end was cut by 3 bases, the J end by 8 bases, with 7 bases between. Germline V gene data show CDR1 as MDHEN and CDR2 as SYDVKM. The CDR3 extends over 11 amino acids. The CDR3 sequence is CASSLGTEAFF. The CDR3 DNA follows: TGTGCCAGCAGTTTGGGGACAGAAGCTTTCTTT.

This CDR3 is CASSLAGGPDTQYF. CDR3 in DNA: TGTGCCAGCAGTTTAGCGGGGGGGCCAGATACGCAGTATTTT. The J gene is TRBJ2-3, the V gene TRBV27, with 9 bases fitting TRBD2. This CDR3 region has 14 residues. V shed 2 bases, J shed 4 bases, and the junction held 1 base outside the gene matches. Germline V gene lookup returns CDR1 MNHEY and CDR2 SMNVEV (reference sequence).

The gene calls are TRBV5-1 and TRBJ2-7; 9 positions match TRBD1. Germline V gene data show CDR1 as SGHRS and CDR2 as YFSETQ. CDR3 length: 15 amino acids. After removal of 4 bases from V and 3 bases from J, the junction contained 8 bases not matched to a gene. In DNA form, the CDR3 reads TGCGCCAGCAGCCCGACGACAGGGGGGAACTACGAGCAGTACTTC. As protein: CASSPTTGGNYEQYF.

V is TRBV2 and J is TRBJ2-7, with TRBD2 identical over 14 bases. Germline V CDR1 and CDR2: SNHLY, FYNNEI. V lost 6 bases to trimming and J lost 7 bases; unmatched junction nucleotides: 11. CDR3 length: 16 amino acids. CDR3 DNA: TGTGCCAGCAGGGTTCCGGGACTAGCGGGAGCAGATGAGCAGTACTTC. This sequence encodes CASRVPGLAGADEQYF.

The gene calls are TRBV13 and TRBJ2-3, with D tentatively TRBD1 (6 bases). Trimming removed 4 bases at V and 0 bases at J, with 14 bases between. This CDR3 is built from 16 residues. Germline lookup yields CDR1 PRHDT and CDR2 FYEKMQ (reference sequence). The CDR3 region has the DNA TGTGCCAGCAGCTCCTTGACAGGCCCAAGCACAGATACGCAGTATTTT. Translating it yields CASSSLTGPSTDTQYF.

The chain carries TRBV5-8 and TRBJ2-2; the match to TRBD1 covers 9 bases. This CDR3 has 18 amino acids. The V and J ends lost 5 bases and 6 bases, in that order; junction bases with no gene match: 17. CDR1 and CDR2 (germline): SGHTS, YDEGEE. The CDR3 sequence is CASSLKPRDREIPGELFF. In DNA form, the CDR3 reads TGTGCCAGCAGTCTTAAGCCTCGGGACAGGGAAATTCCCGGGGAGCTGTTTTTT.

J is TRBJ1-2 and V is TRBV28; D not certain. Per germline, CDR1 MDHEN and CDR2 SYDVKM. The CDR3 runs 14 residues. With 2 bases removed from V and 4 bases from J, the gap between germline ends came to 11 bases. CDR3 nucleotides: TGTGCCAGCAGTTTAGTCGCAGATGGCTATGGCTACACCTTC. As protein: CASSLVADGYGYTF.

The rearrangement links TRBV28 to TRBJ2-5; unclear D gene. Germline CDR1 and CDR2: MDHEN and SYDVKM. The CDR3 has 14 amino acids. V was cut by 8 bases and J by 5 bases, with 18 bases left in between. CDR3 sequence: CASSVGGPRETQYF. The CDR3 DNA reads as TGTGCCAGCTCGGTTGGTGGACCTCGGGAGACCCAGTACTTC.

CDR3 coding DNA: TGTGCCAGCACGTCAGCGGGGGGAGGAGGCGAGCAGTACTTC. This encodes CASTSAGGGGEQYF. This chain links TRBV6-6 with TRBJ2-7; 9 bases agree with TRBD2. The CDR3 is 14 residues long. Germline values: CDR1 MNHNY, CDR2 SVGAGI (reference sequence). The J segment lost 6 bases and the V segment lost 7 bases, leaving 10 bases of the junction unmatched.